One and the same sample provided the 32 T cell receptor beta chains below, sequenced in a study of CD8+ T cells in alopecia areata. RNA extraction was followed by reverse transcription into cDNA, which acted as the sequencing template. This table comes from immunoSEQ multiplex PCR, and its TCRdb copy is limited to in-frame clones, with some not included. The repertoire includes around 120,000 clones, about 50% of them detected once, and 0.45% to 0.5% sits in the top ten. Treatment in this sample: oral pan-JAK inhibitor, 5-10 mg twice daily. The material was CD4+ T cells sorted from blood, obtained at week 4, from a patient treated with tofacitinib. The receptor set was obtained from a human donor with alopecia areata.

With respect to this clone: This may arise from a read error, as a much more abundant clone is one base away. V usage is TRBV11-2 and J usage is TRBJ2-1; D gene unclear. There are 11 residues in the CDR3. Germline loops: CDR1 SGHAT, CDR2 FQNNGV. The CDR3 bases are TGTGCCAGCAGCTCCTTCAATGAGCAGTTCTTC. It specifies CASSSFNEQFF.

The J gene is TRBJ2-5, the V gene TRBV27, with D tentatively TRBD1 or TRBD2 (6 bases each). CDR1 is MNHEY and CDR2 is SMNVEV in the germline V gene (reference sequence). The CDR3 has 15 amino acids. V shed 3 bases and J shed 5 bases, with 16 bases lying between them. CDR3 amino acids: CASSFPHREDETQYF. The CDR3 nucleotides are TGTGCCAGCAGTTTCCCCCACAGGGAGGATGAGACCCAGTACTTC.

The rearrangement uses TRBV14 and TRBJ1-2; D might be TRBD1 (5 bases). Trimming pared 4 bases from V and 8 bases from J, leaving 17 bases between. The CDR3 covers 14 residues. CDR1 is SGHDN and CDR2 is FVKESK in the germline V gene. This chain's CDR3 is CASSRNPAGRGYTF. The DNA of the CDR3 is TGTGCCAGCAGCCGAAACCCGGCAGGGCGAGGCTACACCTTC. The variable domain in full, completed from reference TRBV14 and TRBJ1-2, reads EAGVTQFPSHSVIEKGQTVTLRCDPISGHDNLYWYRRVMGKEIKFLLHFVKESKQDESGMPNNRFLAERTGGTYSTLKVQPAELEDSGVYFCASSRNPAGRGYTFGSGTRLTVV.

This clone was seen a few times. CDR3 bases: TGTGCCAGCAGCCAAACGAACACCGGGGAGCTGTTTTTT. It is translated as CASSQTNTGELFF. This chain connects TRBV5-4 to TRBJ2-2, with D unresolved. The germline V gene has CDR1 SGHNT and CDR2 YYREEE (reference sequence). This CDR3 contains 13 residues. V lost 4 bases to trimming and J lost 0 bases, with 4 bases between them. The entire variable domain, with the rest obtained from reference TRBV5-4 and TRBJ2-2, is as follows: ETGVTQSPTHLIKTRGQQVTLRCSSQSGHNTVSWYQQALGQGPQFIFQYYREEENGRGNFPPRFSGLQFPNYSSELNVNALELDDSALYLCASSQTNTGELFFGEGSRLTVL.

The chain employs TRBV5-1 and TRBJ1-5; 10 positions agree with TRBD1. Germline trimming cut 4 bases from V and 5 bases from J; bases unmatched to any gene: 6. Germline CDR1 reads SGHRS; CDR2 reads YFSETQ. The CDR3 contains 15 residues. For the CDR3, the DNA is TGCGCCAGCAGCGCGGGACAGGGGAATCATCAGCCCCAGCATTTT. This translates into CASSAGQGNHQPQHF.

The chain combines TRBV7-3 with TRBJ2-2; D is ambiguous. Per germline, CDR1 SGHTA and CDR2 FQGTGA. V shed 3 bases and J shed 1 base, with 9 bases lying between them. The length of the CDR3 is 15 residues. The DNA for the CDR3 is TGTGCCAGCAGCTTCCAAGGCCAGAACACCGGGGAGCTGTTTTTT. It codes for CASSFQGQNTGELFF. The full variable domain, in which reference TRBV7-3 and TRBJ2-2 provide the parts outside the CDR3, is GAGVSQTPSNKVTEKGKYVELRCDPISGHTALYWYRQSLGQGPEFLIYFQGTGAADDSGLPNDRFFAVRPEGSVSTLKIQRTERGDSAVYLCASSFQGQNTGELFFGEGSRLTVL.

CDR3 residues: CALDGVGNEQYF. In DNA form, the CDR3 reads TGTGCCTTAGACGGTGTGGGCAACGAGCAGTACTTC. The V and J genes are TRBV30 and TRBJ2-7; D remains ambiguous. Looked up from germline, CDR1 is GTSNPN and CDR2 is SVGIG (reference sequence). V gave up 7 bases and J gave up 5 bases, with 15 bases separating them. This CDR3 comprises 12 residues.

This clone was seen only a few times. This chain uses TRBV7-2 with TRBJ1-5; D possibly corresponds to TRBD1 (6 bases). The CDR3 length is 13 residues. Between the trimmed V and J ends, which lost 1 base and 7 bases, there was a span of 8 bases. In germline, CDR1 is SGHTA, CDR2 FQGNSA. CDR3 amino acids: CASSLEQGQPQHF. The CDR3 nucleotides are TGTGCCAGCAGCTTAGAACAGGGCCAGCCCCAGCATTTT.

The rearrangement links TRBV25-1 to TRBJ1-4, with D perhaps matching TRBD1 (6 bases). This CDR3 has 14 amino acids. The V and J ends lost 5 bases and 3 bases respectively, with 10 bases between them. The germline V gene encodes CDR1 MGHDK and CDR2 SYGVNS. CDR3 sequence: CASSRGDSNEKLFF. The CDR3, as DNA: TGTGCCAGCAGTAGGGGGGACTCTAATGAAAAACTGTTTTTT.

This chain connects TRBV19 to TRBJ2-3; 10 nucleotides agree with TRBD2. Trimming at V came to 6 bases and at J to 0 bases, leaving 0 bases not matched to a gene. CDR3 length: 14 amino acids. Germline V gene lookup returns CDR1 LNHDA and CDR2 SQIVND (reference sequence). Here the CDR3 reads CASRLAGSTDTQYF. The CDR3 DNA sequence: TGTGCCAGTAGACTAGCGGGAAGCACAGATACGCAGTATTTT.

The chain links TRBV6-6 to TRBJ2-7; TRBD1 is a possible D gene (8 bases). Trimming took 5 bases from V and 5 from J, leaving 13 bases between them. This CDR3 has 13 residues. The germline V gene has CDR1 MNHNY and CDR2 SVGAGI (reference sequence). The CDR3 reads CASSTTGGDEQYF. The CDR3 coding sequence is TGTGCCAGCAGTACCACAGGGGGGGACGAGCAGTACTTC.

The rearrangement links TRBV5-1 to TRBJ2-7, with D unclear. Per germline, CDR1 SGHRS and CDR2 YFSETQ. The CDR3 loop spans 13 amino acids. Deletions cut 0 bases from V and 9 bases from J, with 13 bases between. The CDR3 DNA reads as TGCGCCAGCAGCTTGGCCGGGTCGACCGGGCAGTACTTC. This codes for CASSLAGSTGQYF.

The chain recombines TRBV5-1 with TRBJ2-2; 7 positions agree with TRBD1. Germline CDR1 SGHRS, CDR2 YFSETQ. This CDR3 comprises 15 residues. Trimming at V came to 4 bases and at J to 3 bases, leaving 6 bases not matched to a gene. CDR3 in amino acids: CASSAYDRDTGELFF. The CDR3 region has the DNA TGCGCCAGCAGCGCATACGACAGGGACACCGGGGAGCTGTTTTTT.

The rearrangement uses TRBV4-1 and TRBJ2-3, with D perhaps matching TRBD2 (5 bases). V was cut by 2 bases and J by 5 bases, with 8 bases left in between. The germline CDR1 and CDR2 sequences are MGHRA and YSYEKL. The CDR3 has 13 residues. CDR3 in amino acids: CASSQPGLDTQYF. DNA of the CDR3: TGCGCCAGCAGCCAACCGGGGTTAGATACGCAGTATTTT.

The J gene is TRBJ1-2, the V gene TRBV29-1; D is undetermined. V was shortened by 4 bases and J by 4 bases, with 13 bases between the two germline ends. The CDR3 covers 13 residues. CDR1 is SQVTM and CDR2 is ANQGSEA in the germline V gene. The chain's CDR3 is CSVGAGFGYGYTF. As DNA, the CDR3 is TGCAGCGTTGGGGCGGGGTTCGGCTATGGCTACACCTTC.

The gene calls are TRBV5-4 and TRBJ1-2; TRBD1 aligns across 8 bases. Germline trimming cut 4 bases from V and 6 bases from J; bases unmatched to any gene: 5. The CDR3 covers 13 residues. Looked up from germline, CDR1 is SGHNT and CDR2 is YYREEE (reference sequence). CDR3 sequence reads: CASSIQGAHGYTF. CDR3 coding DNA: TGTGCCAGCAGCATCCAGGGGGCGCATGGCTACACCTTC. Based on the CDR3 plus reference TRBV5-4 and TRBJ1-2, the full variable domain is ETGVTQSPTHLIKTRGQQVTLRCSSQSGHNTVSWYQQALGQGPQFIFQYYREEENGRGNFPPRFSGLQFPNYSSELNVNALELDDSALYLCASSIQGAHGYTFGSGTRLTVV.

This clone appeared a few times. The chain uses TRBV4-1 and TRBJ2-1; 14 bases fit TRBD2. CDR1 is MGHRA, CDR2 YSYEKL, per germline. The CDR3 has 15 residues. With 4 bases clipped from V and 8 bases from J, the junction kept 4 bases outside the gene matches. The CDR3 region is CASSRLGLAGDEQFF. The CDR3 DNA is TGCGCCAGCAGCCGCCTGGGACTAGCGGGAGATGAGCAGTTCTTC.

The chain joins TRBV29-1 to TRBJ2-5; 7 bases line up with TRBD1. J was trimmed by 0 bases and V by 7 bases; bases with no gene match: 5. CDR1 is SQVTM, CDR2 ANQGSEA, per germline. This CDR3 comprises 13 residues. The CDR3 sequence: CSGQGRYQETQYF. CDR3 DNA: TGCAGCGGACAGGGAAGGTACCAAGAGACCCAGTACTTC.

This chain links TRBV28 with TRBJ2-7; 7 nucleotides agree with TRBD1. V lost 5 bases and J lost 1; bases outside the gene matches: 5. Germline lookup yields CDR1 MDHEN and CDR2 SYDVKM. This CDR3 spans 14 amino acids. CDR3 protein: CASSPTGPSYEQYF. CDR3 bases: TGTGCCAGCAGTCCGACAGGGCCTTCCTACGAGCAGTACTTC.

This clone was detected a few times. The rearrangement joins TRBV29-1 to TRBJ1-1; weak D call: TRBD1 (6 bases). Trimming stripped 3 bases from V and 0 bases from J, with 14 bases between. The CDR3 spans 15 residues. Germline CDR1 SQVTM, CDR2 ANQGSEA. The CDR3 sequence: CSVDRTARMNTEAFF. DNA for the CDR3: TGCAGCGTTGATAGGACAGCCCGTATGAACACTGAAGCTTTCTTT.

This clone was counted only a few times. The chain has TRBV5-1 and TRBJ2-5, with D uncertain. Trimming cost V 6 bases and J 1 base, with 13 bases left between them. Germline V gene sequence: CDR1 SGHRS, CDR2 YFSETQ. CDR3 length: 14 amino acids. The chain's CDR3 is CASTPDSTQETQYF. CDR3 nucleotide sequence: TGCGCCAGCACCCCGGATAGTACCCAAGAGACCCAGTACTTC.

A few counts support this clone. The chain uses TRBV30 and TRBJ2-5; TRBD1 matches at 7 bases. In germline, CDR1 is GTSNPN, CDR2 SVGIG (reference sequence). The J segment lost 6 bases and the V segment lost 2 bases, leaving 15 bases of the junction unmatched. This CDR3 contains 16 residues. The CDR3 bases are TGTGCCTGGAGTTTACCCCCTTTGGGACAGTGGAAGACCCAGTACTTC. Its translation is CAWSLPPLGQWKTQYF.

V is TRBV6-5 and J is TRBJ2-5; the D gene is possibly TRBD1 (5 bases). The CDR3 length is 11 residues. V was pared by 6 bases and J by 4 bases, with 6 bases between. Germline V lookup: CDR1 MNHEY, CDR2 SVGAGI. The CDR3 loop is CASRTAETQYF. The DNA of the CDR3 is TGTGCCAGCAGGACAGCAGAGACCCAGTACTTC.

For this clone: One junction end does not reproduce the germline sequence, and a read error may be involved. The V and J genes are TRBV29-1 and TRBJ2-2; D ambiguous. Germline V gene sequence: CDR1 SQVTM, CDR2 ANQGSEA. The CDR3 sequence is 13 residues long. CDR3 sequence: CSVEDRVTGELFF. The CDR3, as DNA: TGCAGCGTCGAAGATAGGGTTACCGGGGAGCTGTTTTTT.

CDR3 loop: CSVEEAQGALAGANVLTF. The CDR3 nucleotides are TGCAGCGTTGAAGAGGCGCAGGGGGCATTAGCTGGGGCCAACGTCCTGACTTTC. This chain links TRBV29-1 with TRBJ2-6, with 8 bases lining up with TRBD1. Per germline, CDR1 SQVTM and CDR2 ANQGSEA. The CDR3 loop spans 18 amino acids. With 0 bases clipped from V and 2 bases from J, the junction kept 9 bases outside the gene matches.

This chain joins TRBV30 and TRBJ2-7, with D perhaps assigned TRBD1 or TRBD2 (5 bases each). In germline, CDR1 is GTSNPN, CDR2 SVGIG (reference sequence). Trimming shortened V by 0 bases and J by 4 bases, and 13 bases separated the two germline ends. The CDR3 has 14 amino acids. CDR3 sequence: CAWSVKGEGYEQYF. The CDR3 bases are TGTGCCTGGAGTGTCAAGGGTGAGGGGTACGAGCAGTACTTC.

This clone was recorded only once. The V and J genes are TRBV25-1 and TRBJ2-5; no firm D call. Germline assignment: CDR1 MGHDK and CDR2 SYGVNS. V dropped 6 bases and J dropped 5 bases, with 13 bases sitting between them. The CDR3 is made up of 13 amino acids. CDR3 region: CASRARTAETQYF. CDR3 sequence (DNA): TGTGCCAGCAGGGCCAGGACCGCGGAGACCCAGTACTTC.

This sequence joins TRBV27 and TRBJ2-5; 9 nucleotides align to TRBD2. The CDR3 loop spans 15 amino acids. V gave up 3 bases and J gave up 2 bases; unmatched junction bases: 4. Germline V CDR1 and CDR2: MNHEY, SMNVEV (reference sequence). The CDR3 sequence is CASSFGSGGQETQYF. The CDR3 DNA reads as TGTGCCAGCAGTTTCGGTAGCGGGGGACAAGAGACCCAGTACTTC.

V usage is TRBV29-1 and J usage is TRBJ2-7; D unclear. The CDR3 sequence is 15 residues long. The germline V gene encodes CDR1 SQVTM and CDR2 ANQGSEA. Trimming shortened V by 7 bases and J by 5 bases, and 24 bases separated the two germline ends. In DNA, the CDR3 is TGCAGCGCCCTGCCCCCCGAAGGTAGCTCGGACGAGCAGTACTTC. Protein product: CSALPPEGSSDEQYF.

J is TRBJ1-1 and V is TRBV29-1, with a tentative D call TRBD1 (5 bases). The V gene lost 8 bases and the J gene lost 6 bases, with 22 bases spanning the gap. CDR3 size: 14 residues. CDR1 and CDR2 from the germline V gene are SQVTM and ANQGSEA. The CDR3 DNA reads TGCAGCTTATCTACAGGTGGGGTGATGCCTGAAGCTTTCTTT. Translation: CSLSTGGVMPEAFF. The full variable domain, in which reference TRBV29-1 and TRBJ1-1 provide the parts outside the CDR3, is SAVISQKPSRDICQRGTSLTIQCQVDSQVTMMFWYRQQPGQSLTLIATANQGSEATYESGFVIDKFPISRPNLTFSTLTVSNMSPEDSSIYLCSLSTGGVMPEAFFGQGTRLTVV.

This chain uses TRBV20-1 with TRBJ1-2, with TRBD1 identical over 7 bases. Germline CDR1 and CDR2: DFQATT and SNEGSKA (reference sequence). V shed 6 bases and J 7 bases; nucleotides not matched to a gene: 5. This CDR3 region has 11 residues. Here the CDR3 reads CSAPGQLGYTF. Written as DNA, the CDR3 is TGCAGTGCCCCGGGACAGCTTGGCTACACCTTC.

This clone was counted between two and nine times. The chain combines TRBV14 with TRBJ1-1; possibly TRBD1 for D (6 bases). This CDR3 contains 15 residues. The V end was cut by 3 bases, the J end by 2 bases, with 13 bases between. The germline V gene encodes CDR1 SGHDN and CDR2 FVKESK. The CDR3 protein is CASSHVGHRNTEAFF. In DNA form, the CDR3 reads TGTGCCAGCAGCCATGTGGGACACCGTAACACTGAAGCTTTCTTT.